This T cell receptor (beta chain) originates from a study of cytomegalovirus exposure and HLA in healthy donors. Study-wide results and limits: Generally TCR sequences proved uncommon, though certain public TCRs appeared in numerous donors. When presence/absence was analysed, sequencing depth was taken to be roughly uniform across donors.

The V end lost 0 bases, the J end lost 4 bases, and 13 bases lay between the germline ends. The CDR3 is 15 residues long. Germline V lookup: CDR1 MNHEY, CDR2 SVGAGI. PCR employed 60 Vbeta and 13 Jbeta primers. TCRdb keeps only in-frame clones here, not all; method: immunoSEQ multiplex PCR. The table includes some 140,000 clones, about 70% detected once. This clone was counted once. The antigen is undetermined. The receptor comes from a man younger than 30 in good health and CMV-seronegative. Sequencing was carried out using PBMCs. The V gene is TRBV6-5, the J gene TRBJ2-7; D remains ambiguous. CDR3 loop: CASSYSLAEPYEQYF. In nucleotides, the CDR3 is TGTGCCAGCAGTTACTCGCTTGCGGAGCCATACGAGCAGTACTTC.